This T cell receptor beta chain emerged from a study of cytomegalovirus exposure and HLA in healthy donors. Study-wide background: The same platform used for the approximately 670 first-cohort repertoires was also used for the 90 to 150 validation repertoires, as a later analysis reported.

This CDR3 comprises 15 residues. CDR1 SGHVS and CDR2 FQNEAQ come from the germline V gene. V trimming: 3 bases; J trimming: 2 bases; junction bases outside the gene matches: 3. The assay was immunoSEQ multiplex PCR, and TCRdb's table has in-frame clones only and misses some. The sample carries over 150,000 clones, 75% to 90% recorded once. The genes are TRBV7-8 and TRBJ1-3, with 8 bases matching TRBD1. Material: PBMCs. The clonotype was recovered from a man aged 18 to 30 in good health and CMV-seropositive. The CDR3, as DNA: TGTGCCAGCAGCTTCGGACAGGGTGCTGGAAACACCATATATTTT. Translated: CASSFGQGAGNTIYF.